The following is a T cell receptor beta chain sequence with its context. The data are from a study of hypomethylating agent response in myelodysplastic syndrome. Two replicates of around 200 ng each gave 400 ng DNA per sample, survey resolution. In the authors' workflow: Of 150,000 to 200,000 unique clonotypes, around 1.7% were previously reported viral-epitope-specific in VDJdb. Sequencing was performed with immunoSEQ multiplex PCR; in TCRdb, only in-frame clones are kept and a portion is missing. V, J and clone size are those of that table, while D and trimming were read from the DNA. The sample lists about 6,000 clones, around four fifths occurring once. Source: bone marrow, taken before or after starting hypomethylating agent treatment for myelodysplastic syndrome (not recorded which). The receptor comes from a human donor with myelodysplastic syndrome.

CDR3 sequence (DNA): TGTGCCAGCAGCCGGACAGGGCAATCTGGGGCCAACGTCCTGACTTTC. This gives the protein CASSRTGQSGANVLTF. The rearrangement links TRBV2 to TRBJ2-6, with TRBD1 matching 8 bases. The CDR3 has 16 residues. CDR1 and CDR2 from the germline V gene are SNHLY and FYNNEI. With V trimmed by 6 bases and J by 1 base, 5 bases remained unmatched.